Presented here are 5 T cell receptor beta chains from one specimen sequenced in a study of blood T cell repertoires in COVID-19. Profiled with immunoSEQ multiplex PCR; TCRdb holds only in-frame clones, not every one. The sample holds about 220,000 clones, about 85% seen once. Sequenced: peripheral blood. Receptors were obtained from a man aged 50 to 59 who had recovered from COVID-19.

The rearrangement links TRBV5-6 to TRBJ2-5; 10 bases line up with TRBD2. From germline, CDR1 is SGHDT and CDR2 YYEEEE. The trim removed 0 bases at V and 8 bases at J, leaving 7 bases unmatched. The CDR3 contains 15 residues. In DNA form, the CDR3 reads TGTGCCAGCAGCTTGGCGGCTAGCGGGAGAATAACCCAGTACTTC. Translated, it gives CASSLAASGRITQYF.

There are many counts of this clone. The chain carries TRBV3-1 (or the pseudogene TRBV3-2) and TRBJ2-7; weak D call: TRBD1 (5 bases). Per the germline V gene, CDR1 is LGHDT and CDR2 is YNNKEL (reference sequence). Trimming stripped 3 bases from V and 9 bases from J, with 18 bases between. This CDR3 contains 14 residues. For the CDR3, the DNA is TGTGCCAGCAGCCATCGATCCCAGGGCTCCGGGCAGTACTTC. It yields the protein CASSHRSQGSGQYF.

In its sample, this clone was seen once. This chain links TRBV5-1 with TRBJ2-3, with TRBD2 as a possible D gene (6 bases). V was cut by 0 bases and J by 2 bases, with 19 bases left in between. CDR3 size: 18 residues. CDR1 and CDR2 from the germline V gene are SGHRS and YFSETQ. The CDR3 nucleotides read TGCGCCAGCAGCTTGGGGTCCCGGGGAGGTTGGAACACAGATACGCAGTATTTT. It specifies CASSLGSRGGWNTDTQYF. Looking up the rest from reference TRBV5-1 and TRBJ2-3 gives the full variable domain: KAGVTQTPRYLIKTRGQQVTLSCSPISGHRSVSWYQQTPGQGLQFLFEYFSETQRNKGNFPGRFSGRQFSNSRSEMNVSTLELGDSALYLCASSLGSRGGWNTDTQYFGPGTRLTVL.

The V gene is TRBV27, the J gene TRBJ1-2, with 7 bases matching TRBD1. Per the germline V gene, CDR1 is MNHEY and CDR2 is SMNVEV (reference sequence). CDR3 length equals 15 residues. The J segment lost 6 bases and the V segment lost 8 bases, leaving 15 bases of the junction unmatched. This chain's CDR3 is CASSRTGRPMDGYTF. For the CDR3, the DNA is TGTGCCAGCTCGCGGACAGGCCGGCCCATGGATGGCTACACCTTC.

The chain links TRBV11-2 to TRBJ2-5, with D unclear. The CDR3 totals 12 residues. V lost 5 bases, J lost 5 bases, and 9 bases lay in between. Germline CDR1 and CDR2: SGHAT and FQNNGV. CDR3 DNA: TGTGCCAGCAGCCACGAGGCGGAGACCCAGTACTTC. This gives the protein CASSHEAETQYF.